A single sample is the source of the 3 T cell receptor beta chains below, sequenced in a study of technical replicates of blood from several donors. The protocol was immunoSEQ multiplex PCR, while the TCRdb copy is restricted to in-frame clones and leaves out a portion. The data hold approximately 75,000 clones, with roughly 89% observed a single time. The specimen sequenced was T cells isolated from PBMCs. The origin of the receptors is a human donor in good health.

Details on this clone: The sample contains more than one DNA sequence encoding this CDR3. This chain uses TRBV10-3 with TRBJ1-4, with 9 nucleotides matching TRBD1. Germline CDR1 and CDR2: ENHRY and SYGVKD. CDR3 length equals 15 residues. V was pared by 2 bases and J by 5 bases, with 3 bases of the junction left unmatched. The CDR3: CAISETGTGNEKLFF. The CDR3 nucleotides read TGTGCCATCAGTGAGACCGGGACAGGGAATGAAAAACTGTTTTTT.

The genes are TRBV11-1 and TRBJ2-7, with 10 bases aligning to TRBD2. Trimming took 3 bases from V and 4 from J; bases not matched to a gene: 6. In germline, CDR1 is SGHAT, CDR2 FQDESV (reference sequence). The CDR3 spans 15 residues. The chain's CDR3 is CASSFGSSGRYEQYF. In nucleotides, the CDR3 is TGTGCCAGCAGCTTTGGGTCTAGCGGGAGATACGAGCAGTACTTC. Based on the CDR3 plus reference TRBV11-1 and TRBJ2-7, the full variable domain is EAEVAQSPRYKITEKSQAVAFWCDPISGHATLYWYRQILGQGPELLVQFQDESVVDDSQLPKDRFSAERLKGVDSTLKIQPAELGDSAMYLCASSFGSSGRYEQYFGPGTRLTVT.

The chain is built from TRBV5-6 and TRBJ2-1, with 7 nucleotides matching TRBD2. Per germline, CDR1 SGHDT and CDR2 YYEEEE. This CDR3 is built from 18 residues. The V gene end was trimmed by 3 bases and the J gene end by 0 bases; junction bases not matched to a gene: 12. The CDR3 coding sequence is TGTGCCAGCAGCTATCGGGCTAGCGGACCCGTCTCCTACAATGAGCAGTTCTTC. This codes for CASSYRASGPVSYNEQFF.